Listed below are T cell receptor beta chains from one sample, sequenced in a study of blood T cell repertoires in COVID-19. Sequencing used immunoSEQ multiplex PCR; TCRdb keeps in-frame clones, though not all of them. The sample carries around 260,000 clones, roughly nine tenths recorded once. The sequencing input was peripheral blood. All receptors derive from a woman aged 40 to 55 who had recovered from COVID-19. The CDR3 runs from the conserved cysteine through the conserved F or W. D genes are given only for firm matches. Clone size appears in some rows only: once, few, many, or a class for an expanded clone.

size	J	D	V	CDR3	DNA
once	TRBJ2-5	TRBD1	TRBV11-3	CASSYTGGIGETQYF	TGTGCCAGCAGCTACACAGGGGGCATTGGGGAGACCCAGTACTTC
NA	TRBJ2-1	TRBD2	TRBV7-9	CASSTTGTSGRARQFF	TGTGCCAGCAGCACCACCGGGACTAGCGGGAGGGCCAGGCAGTTCTTC
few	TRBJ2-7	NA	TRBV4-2	CASSQTTGYEQYF	TGTGCCAGCAGCCAGACGACAGGCTACGAGCAGTACTTC
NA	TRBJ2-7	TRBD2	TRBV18	CASSQEVPSGSYEQYF	TGTGCCAGCTCACAAGAAGTCCCCAGCGGGAGTTACGAGCAGTACTTC
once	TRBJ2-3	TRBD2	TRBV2	CASSAGLVSDTQYF	TGTGCCAGCAGTGCGGGACTAGTGTCAGATACGCAGTATTTT
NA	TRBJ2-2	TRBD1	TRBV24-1	CATSDTGTGFNPGELFF	TGTGCCACCAGTGACACCGGGACAGGGTTCAATCCCGGGGAGCTGTTTTTT
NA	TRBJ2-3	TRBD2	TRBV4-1	CASSQKASGPTDTQYF	TGCGCCAGCAGCCAAAAGGCTAGCGGTCCCACAGATACGCAGTATTTT
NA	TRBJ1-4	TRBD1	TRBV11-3	CASSGDREGGEKLFF	TGTGCCAGCAGCGGGGACAGGGAAGGAGGCGAAAAACTGTTTTTT
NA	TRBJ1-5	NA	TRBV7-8	CASALSEQTEGDQPQHF	TGTGCCAGTGCTCTTAGCGAGCAAACAGAAGGAGATCAGCCCCAGCATTTT
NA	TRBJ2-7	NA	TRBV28	CASSFFLSQYYEQYF	TGTGCCAGCAGTTTCTTTCTTTCACAGTACTACGAGCAGTACTTC
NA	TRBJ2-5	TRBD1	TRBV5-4	CASSVPGTGKETQYF	TGTGCCAGCAGCGTACCCGGGACAGGGAAAGAGACCCAGTACTTC
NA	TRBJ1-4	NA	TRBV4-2	CATHAGTNEKLFF	TGTGCCACACACGCGGGAACTAATGAAAAACTGTTTTTT
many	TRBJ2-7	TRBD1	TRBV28	CASSFAAWTGSYEQYF	TGTGCCAGCAGTTTCGCCGCCTGGACAGGTTCCTACGAGCAGTACTTC
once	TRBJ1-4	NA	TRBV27	CASSLRRGGMEKLFF	TGTGCCAGCAGTTTAAGGCGGGGTGGGATGGAAAAACTGTTTTTT
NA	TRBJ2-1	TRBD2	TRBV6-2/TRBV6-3	CASSYLRGRANEQFF	TGTGCCAGCAGTTACCTTCGCGGGAGGGCCAATGAGCAGTTCTTC
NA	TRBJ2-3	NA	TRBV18	CASSPTSTDTQYF	TGTGCCAGCTCACCAACTAGCACAGATACGCAGTATTTT
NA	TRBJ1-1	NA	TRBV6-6	CASSPQGEAFF	TGTGCCAGCAGCCCCCAGGGTGAAGCTTTCTTT
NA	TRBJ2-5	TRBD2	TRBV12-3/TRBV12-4	CASRPGGGGTQYF	TGTGCCAGCAGACCAGGCGGGGGTGGGACCCAGTACTTC
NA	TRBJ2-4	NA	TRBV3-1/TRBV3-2	CASSQGVIQYF	TGTGCCAGCAGCCAAGGCGTTATTCAGTACTTC
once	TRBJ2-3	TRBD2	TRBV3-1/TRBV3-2	CASSRGGLAADTQYF	TGTGCCAGCAGCCGAGGCGGGCTAGCGGCAGATACGCAGTATTTT
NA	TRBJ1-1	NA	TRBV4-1	CASSQPGHLNTEAFF	TGCGCCAGCAGCCAACCGGGACACTTGAACACTGAAGCTTTCTTT
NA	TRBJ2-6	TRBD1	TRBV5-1	CASSKVYQGDGANVLTF	TGCGCCAGCAGCAAGGTTTATCAGGGGGACGGGGCCAACGTCCTGACTTTC
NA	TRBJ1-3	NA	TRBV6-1	CASSEYNYSGNTIYF	TGTGCCAGCAGTGAATATAACTATTCTGGAAACACCATATATTTT
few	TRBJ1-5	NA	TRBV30	CAWSVLGNQPQHF	TGTGCCTGGAGTGTACTAGGGAATCAGCCCCAGCATTTT
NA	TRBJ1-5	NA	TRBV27	CASSLSQLGDQPQHF	TGTGCCAGCAGTTTATCCCAGCTAGGGGATCAGCCCCAGCATTTT
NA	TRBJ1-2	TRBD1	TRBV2	CASTRQGANYGYTF	TGTGCCAGCACTAGGCAGGGGGCGAACTATGGCTACACCTTC
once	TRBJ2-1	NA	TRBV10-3	CAISDGGNEQFF	TGTGCCATCAGTGATGGGGGGAATGAGCAGTTCTTC
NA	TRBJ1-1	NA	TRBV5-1	CASSLESPGNTEAFF	TGCGCCAGCAGCTTGGAGTCTCCCGGGAACACTGAAGCTTTCTTT
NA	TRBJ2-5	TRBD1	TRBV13	CASSLGADRQETQYF	TGTGCCAGCAGCTTAGGGGCGGACAGGCAAGAGACCCAGTACTTC
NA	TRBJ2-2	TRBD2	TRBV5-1	CASTQDRGQLAGVTGELFF	TGCGCCAGCACACAAGACAGGGGCCAACTAGCGGGAGTCACCGGGGAGCTGTTTTTT
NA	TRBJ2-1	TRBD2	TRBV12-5	CASGLVGSGRAAANEQFF	TGTGCTAGTGGTTTGGTAGGTAGCGGGAGGGCCGCGGCCAATGAGCAGTTCTTC
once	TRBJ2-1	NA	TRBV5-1	CASSLLRESNEQFF	TGCGCCAGCAGCTTATTACGGGAATCTAATGAGCAGTTCTTC
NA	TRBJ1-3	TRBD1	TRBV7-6	CASSLGQGAAGNTIYF	TGTGCCAGCAGCTTAGGACAGGGGGCGGCTGGAAACACCATATATTTT
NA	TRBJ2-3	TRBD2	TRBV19	CASSTWTSSTDTQYF	TGTGCCAGTAGTACCTGGACTAGCAGCACAGATACGCAGTATTTT
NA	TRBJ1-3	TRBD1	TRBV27	CASSPDRTSGNTIYF	TGTGCCAGCAGCCCGGACAGGACCTCTGGAAACACCATATATTTT
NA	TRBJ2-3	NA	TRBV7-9	CASSFASLGTDTQYF	TGTGCCAGCAGCTTTGCTAGTCTCGGCACAGATACGCAGTATTTT
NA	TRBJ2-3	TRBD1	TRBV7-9	CASSLTGTATDTQYF	TGTGCCAGCAGCCTTACCGGGACAGCCACGGATACGCAGTATTTT
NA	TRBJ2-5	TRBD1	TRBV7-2	CASSLGGTGIETQYF	TGTGCCAGCAGCTTAGGGGGGACAGGTATAGAGACCCAGTACTTC
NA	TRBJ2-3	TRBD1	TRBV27	CASSPPGQGRTDTQYF	TGTGCCAGCAGTCCGCCGGGACAGGGCCGCACAGATACGCAGTATTTT
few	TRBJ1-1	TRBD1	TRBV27	CATWGQGNTEAFF	TGTGCCACCTGGGGACAGGGGAACACTGAAGCTTTCTTT
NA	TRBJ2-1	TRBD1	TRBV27	CANIRDREDNEQFF	TGTGCCAACATCCGGGACAGGGAGGACAATGAGCAGTTCTTC
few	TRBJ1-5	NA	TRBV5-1	CASSVSINQPQHF	TGCGCCAGCAGCGTCAGTATCAATCAGCCCCAGCATTTT
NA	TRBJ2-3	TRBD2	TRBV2	CASSEGREMSDTQYF	TGTGCCAGCAGTGAAGGGCGGGAGATGTCAGATACGCAGTATTTT
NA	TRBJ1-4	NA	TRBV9	CASSPRQAYNEKLFF	TGTGCCAGCAGCCCGCGACAGGCCTATAATGAAAAACTGTTTTTT